By share, the clone carrying this TCR beta chain counts as medium-sized. Its specificity is unknown. V lost 0 bases, J lost 2 bases, and 17 bases lay in between. The CDR3 contains 19 residues. CDR1 is SGHVS, CDR2 FNYEAQ, per germline. The treatment is: approximately nine-day PBMC culture with coronavirus spike peptide pools or control peptides (ViraFEST assay). Cultured CD4+ T-cell DNA underwent Oncomine TCR Beta short-read sequencing. TCRdb redid the calling of the PCR reads with MiXCR, one entry per CDR3 protein. This sample has some 3,900 distinct CDR3 sequences, with less than 20% found just once. This entry is derived from a study of vaccination and CD4 T cells after COVID-19. Across the study: Two of the convalescents were Hispanic, and the group consisted of six males and four females.

This sequence joins TRBV7-6 and TRBJ1-6; D call uncertain. The sequenced sample consisted of CD4+ T cells from blood, cultured in vitro. This TCR was recovered from a human donor who had recovered from COVID-19. Here the CDR3 DNA reads TGTGCCAGCAGCTTAGCTCGAGCACCGAACCACGCCTATAATTCACCCCTCCACTTT. Translating gives CASSLARAPNHAYNSPLHF. Full variable domain (remainder filled in from reference TRBV7-6 and TRBJ1-6): GAGVSQSPRYKVTKRGQDVALRCDPISGHVSLYWYRQALGQGPEFLTYFNYEAQQDKSGLPNDRFSAERPEGSISTLTIQRTEQRDSAMYRCASSLARAPNHAYNSPLHFGNGTRLTVT.